This T cell receptor beta chain was sequenced in a study of blood T cell repertoires in COVID-19. This CDR3 has 16 residues. Germline assignment: CDR1 KGHSH and CDR2 LQKENI. Trimming left V 5 bases short and J 0 bases short, with 14 bases between. Method: immunoSEQ multiplex PCR; TCRdb's copy keeps in-frame clones and lacks some. This sample has around 250,000 clones; more than 65% occur once, and the top ten carry roughly 3.2%. The sequence came from a man aged 45-65 years who had recovered from COVID-19. V is TRBV18 and J is TRBJ1-3; D is ambiguous. Material for sequencing was PBMCs or T cells enriched from blood (not recorded which). CDR3 sequence (DNA): TGTGCCAGCTCATCCCCCCGGGGTTTCTCTGGAAACACCATATATTTT. Translation: CASSSPRGFSGNTIYF.